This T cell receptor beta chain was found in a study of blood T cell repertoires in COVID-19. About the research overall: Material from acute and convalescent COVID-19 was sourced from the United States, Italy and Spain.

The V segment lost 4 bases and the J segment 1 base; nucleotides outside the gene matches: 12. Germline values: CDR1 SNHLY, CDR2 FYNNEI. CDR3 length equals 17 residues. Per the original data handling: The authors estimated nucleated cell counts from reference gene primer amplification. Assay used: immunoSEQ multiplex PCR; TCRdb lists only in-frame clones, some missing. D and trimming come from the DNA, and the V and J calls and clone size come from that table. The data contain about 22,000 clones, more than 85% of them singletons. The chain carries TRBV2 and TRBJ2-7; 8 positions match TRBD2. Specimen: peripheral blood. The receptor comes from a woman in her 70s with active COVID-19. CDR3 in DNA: TGTGCCAGCAGTGGAACTAGCGGAGTTACTAATTCCTACGAGCAGTACTTC. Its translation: CASSGTSGVTNSYEQYF.